The 16 T cell receptor beta chains listed next were all sequenced from one sample in a study of T cell changes during pregnancy in multiple sclerosis. Profiled with immunoSEQ multiplex PCR; TCRdb holds only in-frame clones, not every one. Counted here are approximately 27,000 clones, around nine tenths occurring once; the ten biggest clones make up 0.71%. The source was CD4+ T cells from peripheral blood mononuclear cells, collected in the first trimester of pregnancy. The receptors shown here come from a female donor with multiple sclerosis, enrolled in a pregnancy study.

This clone was observed a few times. The chain combines TRBV4-1 with TRBJ2-5; TRBD2 matches 8 bases. This CDR3 spans 16 amino acids. Germline loops: CDR1 MGHRA, CDR2 YSYEKL. Trimming at V came to 3 bases and at J to 5 bases, leaving 11 bases not matched to a gene. CDR3 loop: CASSHAPREVRETQYF. The CDR3 coding sequence is TGCGCCAGCAGCCACGCCCCGCGGGAGGTCAGGGAGACCCAGTACTTC.

The chain employs TRBV6-5 and TRBJ2-5; 7 nucleotides line up with TRBD1. This CDR3 spans 15 amino acids. CDR1 is MNHEY and CDR2 is SVGAGI in the germline V gene. J lost 4 bases, V lost 1 base, and 6 bases had no gene match. CDR3 sequence reads: CASSYYNRGLETQYF. CDR3 nucleotides: TGTGCCAGCAGTTACTATAACAGGGGCTTAGAGACCCAGTACTTC.

The V and J genes are TRBV7-9 and TRBJ2-4; 10 bases align to TRBD2. The CDR3 is 16 residues long. Germline V gives CDR1 SEHNR, CDR2 FQNEAQ (reference sequence). V lost 5 bases to trimming and J lost 7 bases; unmatched junction nucleotides: 11. CDR3 residues: CASSPAGGERSNIQYF. The CDR3 DNA is TGTGCCAGCAGCCCAGCGGGGGGGGAGCGGAGTAACATTCAGTACTTC.

The V gene is TRBV2, the J gene TRBJ1-2; 8 bases match TRBD1. The ends lost 5 bases at V and 13 bases at J; junction bases unmatched: 3. Germline CDR1 is SNHLY and CDR2 is FYNNEI. The CDR3 is 10 amino acids. CDR3 residues: CASSRTGCTF. In DNA form, the CDR3 reads TGTGCCAGCAGTCGGACAGGGTGCACCTTC. Supplemented by reference TRBV2 and TRBJ1-2, the full variable domain reads EPEVTQTPSHQVTQMGQEVILRCVPISNHLYFYWYRQILGQKVEFLVSFYNNEISEKSEIFDDQFSVERPDGSNFTLKIRSTKLEDSAMYFCASSRTGCTFGSGTRLTVV.

The chain employs TRBV6-4 and TRBJ2-3; 9 bases are a match to TRBD2. V trimming: 8 bases; J trimming: 2 bases; junction bases outside the gene matches: 5. The CDR3 covers 14 residues. CDR1 MRHNA and CDR2 SNTAGT come from the germline V gene. This CDR3 reads CASRLAADTDTQYF. The CDR3 coding sequence is TGTGCCAGCCGACTAGCGGCTGACACAGATACGCAGTATTTT.

Concerning this clone: Germline is not matched at one junction end, which may reflect a read error. The gene calls are TRBV2 and TRBJ1-1; D may be TRBD1 (6 bases). CDR1 SNHLY and CDR2 FYNNEI come from the germline V gene. The CDR3 loop spans 15 amino acids. The chain's CDR3 is CASKSSYRVNIEAFF. As DNA, the CDR3 is TGTGCCAGCAAAAGTAGCTACAGGGTTAACATTGAAGCTTTCTTT.

The rearrangement links TRBV28 to TRBJ1-2; no clear D gene. The CDR3 consists of 13 residues. Germline V gene sequence: CDR1 MDHEN, CDR2 SYDVKM. V shed 3 bases and J shed 1 base, with 6 bases lying between them. DNA of the CDR3: TGTGCCAGCAGTTTCTACGGTAACTATGGCTACACCTTC. Amino acids: CASSFYGNYGYTF.

The chain joins TRBV28 to TRBJ2-1; 7 nucleotides align to TRBD1. J was trimmed by 0 bases and V by 8 bases; bases with no gene match: 7. This CDR3 is 15 amino acids long. Germline-derived CDR1 and CDR2 are MDHEN and SYDVKM. This CDR3 reads CASLKGADSYNEQFF. In DNA form, the CDR3 reads TGTGCCAGCCTAAAGGGGGCAGACTCCTACAATGAGCAGTTCTTC.

The V call is TRBV7-9, the J call TRBJ2-5; 7 positions agree with TRBD2. The CDR3 is 13 residues long. Germline V gene data show CDR1 as SEHNR and CDR2 as FQNEAQ (reference sequence). Unmatched junction bases numbered 7, after V lost 7 bases and J lost 5 bases. The CDR3 is CASIKTGGETQYF. In nucleotides, the CDR3 is TGTGCCAGCATCAAAACGGGGGGTGAGACCCAGTACTTC.

The chain joins TRBV5-1 to TRBJ2-3; the match to TRBD2 covers 8 bases. Germline V gene data show CDR1 as SGHRS and CDR2 as YFSETQ. Trimming cost V 4 bases and J 1 base; bases outside gene matches: 5. CDR3 length: 15 residues. Here the CDR3 reads CASSTLLAGTDTQYF. DNA for the CDR3: TGCGCCAGCAGCACGCTACTAGCGGGCACAGATACGCAGTATTTT.

This clone was observed once. This rearrangement joins TRBV11-2 to TRBJ1-1; D is uncertain. Germline values: CDR1 SGHAT, CDR2 FQNNGV. V shed 1 base and J shed 4 bases, with 10 bases lying between them. The CDR3 has 14 amino acids. The CDR3 DNA is TGTGCCAGCAGCTTAGTGCGGAGTTCCACTGAAGCTTTCTTT. This encodes CASSLVRSSTEAFF.

The rearrangement joins TRBV28 to TRBJ2-1; 10 nucleotides align to TRBD2. CDR1 and CDR2 from the germline V gene are MDHEN and SYDVKM. The CDR3 totals 17 residues. Unmatched junction bases numbered 9, after V lost 3 bases and J lost 4 bases. CDR3 in amino acids: CASSFLRTSGLYNEQFF. CDR3 DNA: TGTGCCAGCAGTTTCCTCCGGACTAGCGGTCTTTACAATGAGCAGTTCTTC.

The rearrangement uses TRBV4-1 and TRBJ2-5, with D perhaps TRBD2 (6 bases). V was clipped by 4 bases and J by 4 bases, with 13 bases between them. The CDR3 has 14 amino acids. Germline CDR1 and CDR2: MGHRA and YSYEKL. CDR3 coding DNA: TGCGCCAGCAGCCCGACAGAGGAGGGAGAGACCCAGTACTTC. Encoded protein: CASSPTEEGETQYF.

The rearrangement joins TRBV7-2 to TRBJ2-7, with 8 bases matching TRBD1. CDR1 is SGHTA, CDR2 FQGNSA, per germline. V trimming: 1 base; J trimming: 7 bases; junction bases outside the gene matches: 6. The CDR3 has 14 residues. In DNA, the CDR3 is TGTGCCAGCAGCTTAGTGGCAGGGGGCTGGGAGCAGTACTTC. This sequence encodes CASSLVAGGWEQYF.

The gene calls are TRBV9 and TRBJ2-2; TRBD2 agrees at 13 bases. The CDR3 contains 17 residues. Looked up from germline, CDR1 is SGDLS and CDR2 is YYNGEE. Unmatched junction bases numbered 4, after V lost 4 bases and J lost 1 base. CDR3: CASSPRLAGGNTGELFF. The CDR3, as DNA: TGTGCCAGCAGCCCCCGACTAGCGGGGGGGAACACCGGGGAGCTGTTTTTT. Supplemented by reference TRBV9 and TRBJ2-2, the full variable domain reads DSGVTQTPKHLITATGQRVTLRCSPRSGDLSVYWYQQSLDQGLQFLIQYYNGEERAKGNILERFSAQQFPDLHSELNLSSLELGDSALYFCASSPRLAGGNTGELFFGEGSRLTVL.

The chain employs TRBV2 and TRBJ1-4; D possibly corresponds to TRBD1 (6 bases). The germline V and J ends were trimmed by 6 bases and 10 bases, with 12 bases remaining between them. The germline V gene encodes CDR1 SNHLY and CDR2 FYNNEI. The CDR3 is 12 residues long. CDR3 coding DNA: TGTGCCAGCAGCCGGGACACCGTAAAACTGTTTTTT. Translating gives CASSRDTVKLFF.